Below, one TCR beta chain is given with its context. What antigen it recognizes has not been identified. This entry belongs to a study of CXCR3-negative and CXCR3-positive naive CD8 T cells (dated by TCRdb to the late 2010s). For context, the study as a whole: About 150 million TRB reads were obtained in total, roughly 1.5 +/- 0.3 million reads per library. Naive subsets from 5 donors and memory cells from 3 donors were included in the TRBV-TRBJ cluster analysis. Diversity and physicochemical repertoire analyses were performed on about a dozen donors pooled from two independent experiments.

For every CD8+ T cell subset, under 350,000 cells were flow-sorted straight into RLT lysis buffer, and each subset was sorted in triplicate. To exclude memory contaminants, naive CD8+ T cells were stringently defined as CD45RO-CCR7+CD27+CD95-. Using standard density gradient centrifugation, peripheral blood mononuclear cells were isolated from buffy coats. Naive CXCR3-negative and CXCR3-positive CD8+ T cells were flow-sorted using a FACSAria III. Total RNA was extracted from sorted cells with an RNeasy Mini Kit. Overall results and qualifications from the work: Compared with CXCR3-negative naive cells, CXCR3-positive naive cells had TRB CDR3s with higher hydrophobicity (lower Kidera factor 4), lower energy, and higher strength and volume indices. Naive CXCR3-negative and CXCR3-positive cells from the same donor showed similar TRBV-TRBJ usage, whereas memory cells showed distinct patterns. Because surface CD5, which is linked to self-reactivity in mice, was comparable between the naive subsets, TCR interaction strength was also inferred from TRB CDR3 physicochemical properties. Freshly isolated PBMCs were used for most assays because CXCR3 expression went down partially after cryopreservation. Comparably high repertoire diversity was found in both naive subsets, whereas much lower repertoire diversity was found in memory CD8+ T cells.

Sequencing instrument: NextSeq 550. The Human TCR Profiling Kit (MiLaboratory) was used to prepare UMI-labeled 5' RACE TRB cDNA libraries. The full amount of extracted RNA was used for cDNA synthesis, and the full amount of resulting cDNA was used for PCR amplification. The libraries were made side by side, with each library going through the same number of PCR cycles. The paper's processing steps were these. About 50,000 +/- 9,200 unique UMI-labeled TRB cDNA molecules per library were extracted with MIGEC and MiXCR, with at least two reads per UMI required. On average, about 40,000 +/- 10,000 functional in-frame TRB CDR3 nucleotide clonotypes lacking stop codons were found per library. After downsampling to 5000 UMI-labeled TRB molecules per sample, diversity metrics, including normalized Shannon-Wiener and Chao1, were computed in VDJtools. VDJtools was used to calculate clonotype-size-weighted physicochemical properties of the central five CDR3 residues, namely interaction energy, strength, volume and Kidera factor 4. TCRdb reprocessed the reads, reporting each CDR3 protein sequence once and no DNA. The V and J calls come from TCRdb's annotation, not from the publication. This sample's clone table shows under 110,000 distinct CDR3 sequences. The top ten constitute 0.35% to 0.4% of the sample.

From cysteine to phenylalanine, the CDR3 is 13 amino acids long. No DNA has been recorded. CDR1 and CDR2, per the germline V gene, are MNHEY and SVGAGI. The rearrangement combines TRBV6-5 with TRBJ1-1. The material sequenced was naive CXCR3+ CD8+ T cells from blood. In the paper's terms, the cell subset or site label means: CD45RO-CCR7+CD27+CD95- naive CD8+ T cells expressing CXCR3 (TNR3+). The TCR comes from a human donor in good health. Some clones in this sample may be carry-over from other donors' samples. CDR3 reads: CASGFPLNTEAFF.